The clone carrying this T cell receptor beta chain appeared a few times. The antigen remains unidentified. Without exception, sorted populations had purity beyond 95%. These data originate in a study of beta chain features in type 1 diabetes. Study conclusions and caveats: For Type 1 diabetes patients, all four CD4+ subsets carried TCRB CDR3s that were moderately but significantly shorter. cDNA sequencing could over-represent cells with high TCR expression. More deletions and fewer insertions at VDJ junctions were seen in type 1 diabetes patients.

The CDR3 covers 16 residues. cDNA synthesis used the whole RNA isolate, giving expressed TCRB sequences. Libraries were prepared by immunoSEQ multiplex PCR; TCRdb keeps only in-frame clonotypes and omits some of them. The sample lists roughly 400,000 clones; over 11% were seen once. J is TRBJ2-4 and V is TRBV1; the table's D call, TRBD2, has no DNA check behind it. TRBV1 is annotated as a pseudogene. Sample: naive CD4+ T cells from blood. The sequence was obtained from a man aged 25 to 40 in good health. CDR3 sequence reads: CTSSQTSGRAKNIQYF. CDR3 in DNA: TGCACCAGCAGCCAAACTAGCGGGAGGGCCAAAAACATTCAGTACTTC.